The present T cell receptor beta chain was sequenced within a study of technical replicates of blood from a handful of donors. Sequencing used immunoSEQ multiplex PCR; TCRdb keeps in-frame clones, though not all of them. This table holds some 71,000 clones, around 97% found once. The V and J ends lost 3 bases and 4 bases, in that order; junction bases with no gene match: 6. CDR3 length: 15 residues. Germline V gives CDR1 SGHNT, CDR2 YYREEE (reference sequence). The V and J genes are TRBV5-4 and TRBJ1-2, with 10 bases lining up with TRBD1. Sequencing input: T cells isolated from PBMCs. This sequence originates from a human donor in good health. CDR3 sequence reads: CASSSDRGPSYGYTF. In nucleotides, the CDR3 is TGTGCCAGCAGCTCCGACAGGGGGCCGAGCTATGGCTACACCTTC.